This T cell receptor (beta chain) was observed in a study of cytomegalovirus exposure and HLA in healthy donors. Study-wide results and limits: As was reported, the classifier diagnosed cytomegalovirus status with high specificity and sensitivity.

The PCR made use of 60 Vbeta and 13 Jbeta primers. Some clones are missing from TCRdb's copy, which holds only in-frame ones; the method was immunoSEQ multiplex PCR. This sample carries about 190,000 clones, roughly 77% of them seen once, and the ten largest clones take around 3.6%. The germline CDR1 and CDR2 sequences are LGHNA and YSLEER. Germline trimming cut 2 bases from V and 5 bases from J; bases unmatched to any gene: 4. CDR3 length: 16 amino acids. Of note for this clone: What it binds is not known.

The receptor comes from a man aged 40-50 years in good health and CMV-seropositive. Specimen: PBMCs. This chain links TRBV4-3 with TRBJ2-5, with 14 nucleotides matching TRBD2. DNA of the CDR3: TGCGCCAGCAGCCAACTGACTAGCGGGAGGGAGGAGACCCAGTACTTC. This codes for CASSQLTSGREETQYF.